The 18 T cell receptor beta chains in this list originate from one sample, sequenced in a study of T cells after yellow fever vaccination. Via MiXCR, TCRdb re-called the 5' RACE reads, giving one row per CDR3 protein. This table holds some 560,000 distinct CDR3 sequences, 17% found once. The material was PBMCs, obtained 5 to 6 days after the first yellow fever vaccination. The source of these receptors is a man between 18 and 29 years old who received the YFV17D yellow fever vaccine.

The chain combines TRBV10-3 with TRBJ2-1; 9 bases fit TRBD2. V was clipped by 4 bases and J by 7 bases; unmatched bases: 14. Germline V gene sequence: CDR1 ENHRY, CDR2 SYGVKD. The CDR3 is made up of 17 amino acids. CDR3 residues: CAISGYGRGGLDNEQFF. The DNA for the CDR3 is TGTGCCATCAGTGGGTATGGGCGGGGGGGCCTCGATAATGAGCAGTTCTTC.

The chain employs TRBV5-1 and TRBJ1-2, with D unresolved. V gave up 4 bases and J gave up 2 bases, with 12 bases separating them. CDR3 length: 14 residues. CDR1 SGHRS and CDR2 YFSETQ come from the germline V gene. As DNA, the CDR3 is TGCGCCAGCAGCCCGGCGCAGCAAAACTATGGCTACACCTTC. Translated: CASSPAQQNYGYTF.

The V call is TRBV6-5, the J call TRBJ2-5; TRBD1 matches 8 bases. V lost 0 bases to trimming and J lost 2 bases; unmatched junction nucleotides: 11. Germline CDR1 and CDR2: MNHEY and SVGAGI. CDR3 length equals 18 residues. CDR3 in DNA: TGTGCCAGCAGTTACTCGAATCCCTTCAGGGGGCGACAAGAGACCCAGTACTTC. This encodes CASSYSNPFRGRQETQYF.

This clonotype has more than one count but fewer than ten. The rearrangement joins TRBV11-2 to TRBJ2-1; D could derive from TRBD1 or TRBD2 (5 bases each). Trimming took off 5 bases at V and 5 bases at J, with 13 bases between the two ends. The germline V gene encodes CDR1 SGHAT and CDR2 FQNNGV. This CDR3 contains 14 residues. CDR3 loop: CASSLGTDDNEQFF. The CDR3 region has the DNA TGTGCCAGCAGCCTCGGGACGGACGACAATGAGCAGTTCTTC.

The chain links TRBV9 to TRBJ1-3; the D is unclear. The CDR3 totals 13 residues. CDR1 is SGDLS, CDR2 YYNGEE, per germline. V was pared by 3 bases and J by 4 bases, with 8 bases between. The CDR3 here is CASSAYFGNTIYF. The CDR3 DNA reads TGTGCCAGCAGCGCTTATTTCGGAAACACCATATATTTT.

This clonotype showed up just a few times. J is TRBJ2-3 and V is TRBV28; D gene unclear. Germline V lookup: CDR1 MDHEN, CDR2 SYDVKM. The CDR3 is 12 amino acids. The V and J ends lost 2 bases and 14 bases respectively, with 14 bases between them. CDR3 region: CASSLKSSVGYF. CDR3 coding DNA: TGTGCCAGCAGTTTAAAGAGTTCGGTAGGGTATTTT.

This clonotype occurred a few times. The chain combines TRBV5-1 with TRBJ1-1, with D uncertain. Germline V CDR1 and CDR2: SGHRS, YFSETQ. There are 13 residues in the CDR3. Trimming took 5 bases from V and 1 from J, leaving 9 bases between them. CDR3 bases: TGCGCCAGCAGTAAACAGACGAACACTGAAGCTTTCTTT. This translates into CASSKQTNTEAFF.

A few counts support this clonotype. V is TRBV30 and J is TRBJ2-3; either TRBD1 or TRBD2 may fit D (5 bases each). V gave up 4 bases and J gave up 4 bases, with 15 bases separating them. The CDR3 totals 14 residues. Germline V CDR1 and CDR2: GTSNPN, SVGIG (reference sequence). CDR3 sequence: CAWTLGAGADTQYF. For the CDR3, the DNA is TGTGCCTGGACCCTCGGGGCCGGCGCAGATACGCAGTATTTT.

V is TRBV3-1 and J is TRBJ2-5, with 9 bases fitting TRBD2. With 5 bases clipped from V and 4 bases from J, the junction kept 11 bases outside the gene matches. The CDR3 spans 16 residues. Germline assignment: CDR1 LGHDT and CDR2 YNNKEL (reference sequence). CDR3 residues: CASSTLSGGYGETQYF. In DNA form, the CDR3 reads TGTGCCAGCAGCACACTCAGCGGGGGGTACGGAGAGACCCAGTACTTC.

This clonotype turned up a few times. The chain links TRBV7-2 to TRBJ1-1; D call uncertain. Germline CDR1 reads SGHTA; CDR2 reads FQGNSA. V was pared by 3 bases and J by 3 bases, with 11 bases between. The CDR3 is 14 amino acids. CDR3 nucleotides: TGTGCCAGCAGCTTTCAGCGGGGAGACACTGAAGCTTTCTTT. Encoded protein: CASSFQRGDTEAFF. Looking up the rest from reference TRBV7-2 and TRBJ1-1 gives the full variable domain: GAGVSQSPSNKVTEKGKDVELRCDPISGHTALYWYRQSLGQGLEFLIYFQGNSAPDKSGLPSDRFSAERTGGSVSTLTIQRTQQEDSAVYLCASSFQRGDTEAFFGQGTRLTVV.

This clonotype came up a few times. The rearrangement joins TRBV29-1 to TRBJ2-5, with D tentatively TRBD2 (5 bases). Germline V CDR1 and CDR2: SQVTM, ANQGSEA. This CDR3 spans 15 amino acids. The ends were cut back, 2 bases at V and 7 bases at J, with 20 bases in the middle. The CDR3 DNA reads TGCAGCGTTGAACTCCTTGGTTTCCTCGGAGGGACCCAGTACTTC. Amino acids: CSVELLGFLGGTQYF.

The chain employs TRBV27 and TRBJ2-1, with D possibly matching TRBD1 (7 bases). CDR1 MNHEY and CDR2 SMNVEV come from the germline V gene (reference sequence). This CDR3 region has 12 residues. Trimming stripped 7 bases from V and 7 bases from J, with 11 bases between. The CDR3 nucleotides are TGTGCCAGCAAACAGGGGAGGAATGAGCAGTTCTTC. Its protein is CASKQGRNEQFF.

The chain joins TRBV12-3 or TRBV12-4 to TRBJ2-3; no clear D. The CDR3 spans 14 residues. Between the trimmed V and J ends, which lost 3 bases and 2 bases, there was a span of 9 bases. DNA for the CDR3: TGTGCCAGCAGTTTCCCGGCGGCCACAGATACGCAGTATTTT. The encoded protein is CASSFPAATDTQYF.

This clonotype has more than one count but fewer than ten. The chain recombines TRBV7-9 with TRBJ2-5; 10 bases align to TRBD1. V shed 1 base and J 5 bases; nucleotides not matched to a gene: 7. CDR3 size: 16 residues. From germline, CDR1 is SEHNR and CDR2 FQNEAQ (reference sequence). The CDR3 nucleotides are TGTGCCAGCAGCTTAGACCGGGACAGGGGAGATGAGACCCAGTACTTC. This translates into CASSLDRDRGDETQYF.

This clonotype has at least ten counts. The J gene is TRBJ2-4, the V gene TRBV4-3, with 7 bases lining up with TRBD1. V trimming: 0 bases; J trimming: 8 bases; junction bases outside the gene matches: 4. In germline, CDR1 is LGHNA, CDR2 YSLEER. CDR3 length: 14 residues. CDR3 protein: CASSQETGAHIQYF. DNA of the CDR3: TGCGCCAGCAGCCAAGAAACAGGGGCCCACATTCAGTACTTC.

There are a few counts of this clonotype. The gene calls are TRBV7-9 and TRBJ1-5; no firm D call. Per the germline V gene, CDR1 is SEHNR and CDR2 is FQNEAQ (reference sequence). Trimming stripped 5 bases from V and 0 bases from J, with 14 bases between. The CDR3 totals 16 residues. DNA of the CDR3: TGTGCCAGCAGCCCGGACGGATACTATAGCAATCAGCCCCAGCATTTT. Translation: CASSPDGYYSNQPQHF.

This chain links TRBV20-1 with TRBJ2-2; 8 positions agree with TRBD1. CDR1 is DFQATT, CDR2 SNEGSKA, per germline (reference sequence). This CDR3 region has 16 residues. With 0 bases clipped from V and 3 bases from J, the junction kept 6 bases outside the gene matches. This CDR3 is CSAREGQGGHTGELFF. The CDR3 DNA follows: TGCAGTGCTAGAGAAGGACAGGGTGGGCACACCGGGGAGCTGTTTTTT.

This clonotype was seen only a few times. The genes are TRBV27 and TRBJ2-1, with D possibly being TRBD1 (5 bases). Germline V gene data show CDR1 as MNHEY and CDR2 as SMNVEV (reference sequence). Trimming took 7 bases from V and 0 from J, leaving 10 bases between them. This CDR3 is built from 14 residues. In nucleotides, the CDR3 is TGTGCCAGCACCAGACAGAGCTCCTACAATGAGCAGTTCTTC. Protein product: CASTRQSSYNEQFF.